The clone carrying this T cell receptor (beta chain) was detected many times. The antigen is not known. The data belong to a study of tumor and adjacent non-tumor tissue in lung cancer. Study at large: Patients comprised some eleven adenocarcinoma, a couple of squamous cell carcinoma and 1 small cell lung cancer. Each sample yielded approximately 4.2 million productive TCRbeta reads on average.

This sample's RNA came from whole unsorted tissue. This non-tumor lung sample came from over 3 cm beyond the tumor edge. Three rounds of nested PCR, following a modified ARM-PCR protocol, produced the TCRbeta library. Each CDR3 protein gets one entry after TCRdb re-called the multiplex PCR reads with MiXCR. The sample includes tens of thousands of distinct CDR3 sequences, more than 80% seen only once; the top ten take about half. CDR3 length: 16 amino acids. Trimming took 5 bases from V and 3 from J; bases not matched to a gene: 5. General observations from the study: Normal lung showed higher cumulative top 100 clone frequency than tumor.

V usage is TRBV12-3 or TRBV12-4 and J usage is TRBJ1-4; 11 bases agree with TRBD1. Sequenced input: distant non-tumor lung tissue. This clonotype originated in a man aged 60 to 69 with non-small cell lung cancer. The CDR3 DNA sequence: TGTGCCAGCAGTCGGGACAGGGGGTCGGCTAATGAAAAACTGTTTTTT. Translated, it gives CASSRDRGSANEKLFF.